One and the same sample provided the 21 T cell receptor beta chains below, sequenced in a study of cytomegalovirus exposure and HLA in healthy donors. Profiled with immunoSEQ multiplex PCR; TCRdb holds only in-frame clones, not every one. The table shows over 250,000 clones, with 80% to 90% occurring only once. The sample consisted of PBMCs. The receptors derive from a young woman in good health and CMV-seronegative.

Regarding this clone: This sample also contains other DNA sequences that code for the same CDR3. The rearrangement uses TRBV9 and TRBJ1-1; no firm D call. In germline, CDR1 is SGDLS, CDR2 YYNGEE. This CDR3 region has 14 residues. Trimming shortened V by 0 bases and J by 1 base, and 7 bases separated the two germline ends. CDR3 residues: CASSVDRGNTEAFF. For the CDR3, the DNA is TGTGCCAGCAGCGTAGATCGGGGGAACACTGAAGCTTTCTTT.

The chain links TRBV30 to TRBJ2-1, with TRBD2 matching 11 bases. Germline values: CDR1 GTSNPN, CDR2 SVGIG (reference sequence). This CDR3 has 14 residues. After removal of 1 base from V and 8 bases from J, the junction contained 4 bases not matched to a gene. CDR3 sequence (DNA): TGTGCCTGGAGTGAGGGACTAGCGGTCGATGAGCAGTTCTTC. Translating it yields CAWSEGLAVDEQFF.

The chain employs TRBV6-5 and TRBJ2-7; possibly TRBD1 for D (6 bases). Per the germline V gene, CDR1 is MNHEY and CDR2 is SVGAGI. This CDR3 is built from 16 residues. Trimming pared 0 bases from V and 2 bases from J, leaving 14 bases between. The CDR3 sequence: CASSYSRTASTYEQYF. The CDR3 nucleotides read TGTGCCAGCAGTTACTCCCGGACAGCTTCCACCTACGAGCAGTACTTC.

The V gene is TRBV28, the J gene TRBJ1-6, with TRBD1 identical over 7 bases. V dropped 1 base and J dropped 10; count of bases not matched to a gene: 4. The germline CDR1 and CDR2 sequences are MDHEN and SYDVKM. The CDR3 covers 14 residues. This CDR3 reads CASSLSRGRSPLHF. Here the CDR3 DNA reads TGTGCCAGCAGTTTATCCAGGGGGAGGTCACCCCTCCACTTT.

This clone was detected only once. V gene TRBV6-1 combines with J gene TRBJ2-1, with 14 nucleotides matching TRBD2. CDR1 and CDR2 from the germline V gene are MNHNS and SASEGT. This CDR3 region has 19 residues. V was clipped by 1 base and J by 6 bases; unmatched bases: 11. The DNA for the CDR3 is TGTGCCAGCAGTGAAGGGTGGGGGACTAGCGGGAGATCCCCCAATGAGCAGTTCTTC. Translating it yields CASSEGWGTSGRSPNEQFF.

This chain uses TRBV25-1 with TRBJ1-6; TRBD1 might be the D (5 bases). This CDR3 spans 14 amino acids. The germline CDR1 and CDR2 sequences are MGHDK and SYGVNS. V was clipped by 2 bases and J by 6 bases, with 8 bases between them. CDR3 region: CASSEATANSPLHF. The DNA of the CDR3 is TGTGCCAGCAGTGAAGCGACAGCTAATTCACCCCTCCACTTT.

This clone was seen a few times. The gene calls are TRBV18 and TRBJ2-7, with TRBD2 identical over 8 bases. Unmatched junction bases numbered 13, after V lost 8 bases and J lost 4 bases. There are 15 residues in the CDR3. The germline gives CDR1 KGHSH, CDR2 LQKENI. This CDR3 reads CASNYREGVGYEQYF. Written as DNA, the CDR3 is TGTGCCAGCAATTACCGGGAGGGGGTCGGGTACGAGCAGTACTTC.

The V gene is TRBV7-2, the J gene TRBJ1-3, with 7 bases identical to TRBD1. This CDR3 spans 16 amino acids. Germline CDR1 and CDR2: SGHTA and FQGNSA. V gave up 4 bases and J gave up 0 bases; unmatched junction bases: 6. CDR3 amino acids: CASSWMGTVSGNTIYF. The CDR3 DNA is TGTGCCAGCAGCTGGATGGGGACAGTCTCTGGAAACACCATATATTTT.

The chain carries TRBV4-1 and TRBJ2-2, with 10 bases fitting TRBD2. CDR3 length equals 16 residues. Trimming cost V 4 bases and J 1 base; bases outside gene matches: 3. Germline V gives CDR1 MGHRA, CDR2 YSYEKL. This chain's CDR3 is CASSLRTSGNTGELFF. The CDR3 DNA reads TGCGCCAGCAGCCTACGGACTAGCGGGAACACCGGGGAGCTGTTTTTT.

The rearrangement uses TRBV5-1 and TRBJ2-7, with D hard to call. Germline-derived CDR1 and CDR2 are SGHRS and YFSETQ. V gave up 2 bases and J gave up 2 bases, with 14 bases separating them. The CDR3 has 15 amino acids. CDR3 coding DNA: TGCGCCAGCAGCTTCACACAGCTCCCAACCTACGAGCAGTACTTC. Protein product: CASSFTQLPTYEQYF.

This clone appeared a few times. V is TRBV15 and J is TRBJ2-1, with 10 bases aligning to TRBD2. Germline V gives CDR1 LNHNV, CDR2 YYDKDF (reference sequence). This CDR3 has 15 amino acids. V lost 6 bases, J lost 3 bases, and 5 bases stayed unmatched. The CDR3 protein is CATSSGTSDYNEQFF. The DNA of the CDR3 is TGTGCCACCAGTTCCGGGACTAGCGACTACAATGAGCAGTTCTTC.

The chain employs TRBV13 and TRBJ2-7; perhaps TRBD1 as D (6 bases). The CDR3 is 15 residues long. V was clipped by 4 bases and J by 0 bases, with 13 bases between them. Per the germline V gene, CDR1 is PRHDT and CDR2 is FYEKMQ (reference sequence). The CDR3, as DNA: TGTGCCAGCAGCTCACAGGGTCCCCTCTCCTACGAGCAGTACTTC. Translating gives CASSSQGPLSYEQYF. The full variable domain, in which reference TRBV13 and TRBJ2-7 provide the parts outside the CDR3, is AAGVIQSPRHLIKEKRETATLKCYPIPRHDTVYWYQQGPGQDPQFLISFYEKMQSDKGSIPDRFSAQQFSDYHSELNMSSLELGDSALYFCASSSQGPLSYEQYFGPGTRLTVT.

This clone was detected a few times. CDR3 sequence: CASSLAEFYEQYF. Written as DNA, the CDR3 is TGCGCCAGCAGCTTGGCAGAATTCTACGAGCAGTACTTC. The chain combines TRBV5-1 with TRBJ2-7; no reliable D call. Per the germline V gene, CDR1 is SGHRS and CDR2 is YFSETQ. The CDR3 has 13 residues. V lost 0 bases and J lost 3, with 7 bases in between.

The chain recombines TRBV7-6 with TRBJ1-5, with D uncertain. The CDR3 extends over 16 amino acids. The germline gives CDR1 SGHVS, CDR2 FNYEAQ. Trimming cost V 5 bases and J 0 bases, with 14 bases left between them. In nucleotides, the CDR3 is TGTGCCAGCAGCCCCACCGGGAGGAATAGCAATCAGCCCCAGCATTTT. Translated, it gives CASSPTGRNSNQPQHF.

The J gene is TRBJ1-2, the V gene TRBV29-1, with D uncertain. Germline values: CDR1 SQVTM, CDR2 ANQGSEA. The CDR3 has 13 amino acids. V dropped 1 base and J dropped 8 bases, with 14 bases sitting between them. The DNA for the CDR3 is TGCAGCGTTGAAGCCCCGCTTCCTAGGGGCTACACCTTC. Translating it yields CSVEAPLPRGYTF.

The rearrangement uses TRBV30 and TRBJ2-1, with 10 bases identical to TRBD1. CDR3 size: 14 residues. V lost 1 base to trimming and J lost 4 bases; unmatched junction nucleotides: 1. Germline CDR1 is GTSNPN and CDR2 is SVGIG (reference sequence). CDR3 sequence (DNA): TGTGCCTGGAGTGGGGACAGGGGATACAATGAGCAGTTCTTC. This translates into CAWSGDRGYNEQFF.

This chain connects TRBV9 to TRBJ2-2; 8 bases fit TRBD1. The V segment lost 5 bases and the J segment 1 base; nucleotides outside the gene matches: 7. The germline V gene has CDR1 SGDLS and CDR2 YYNGEE. CDR3 length: 16 amino acids. The CDR3 loop reads CASSPAGTGNTGELFF. CDR3 nucleotides: TGTGCCAGCAGTCCCGCCGGGACAGGGAACACCGGGGAGCTGTTTTTT.

The chain employs TRBV5-1 and TRBJ1-4; a weak D match, TRBD1 (5 bases). Trimming removed 0 bases at V and 3 bases at J, with 15 bases between. In germline, CDR1 is SGHRS, CDR2 YFSETQ. The CDR3 runs to 17 residues. CDR3 residues: CASSLEGRVAANEKLFF. DNA of the CDR3: TGCGCCAGCAGCTTGGAAGGCAGGGTGGCAGCTAATGAAAAACTGTTTTTT.

In DNA, the CDR3 is TGTGCCAGCAGCTTAGGGGCAGGGGGCGTCACTGAAGCTTTCTTT. Protein product: CASSLGAGGVTEAFF. The chain uses TRBV11-2 and TRBJ1-1; 8 positions match TRBD1. Germline V CDR1 and CDR2: SGHAT, FQNNGV. The CDR3 has 15 amino acids. V gave up 1 base and J gave up 4 bases; unmatched junction bases: 5.

This chain connects TRBV27 to TRBJ2-3; 10 nucleotides line up with TRBD2. CDR3 size: 15 residues. Germline V lookup: CDR1 MNHEY, CDR2 SMNVEV (reference sequence). The V and J ends lost 8 bases and 4 bases, in that order; junction bases with no gene match: 9. The CDR3 sequence is CASALTSGRADTQYF. CDR3 DNA: TGTGCCAGCGCTTTGACTAGCGGGCGGGCAGATACGCAGTATTTT.

The V call is TRBV27, the J call TRBJ1-6; D is unresolved. CDR1 is MNHEY, CDR2 SMNVEV, per germline (reference sequence). V was shortened by 7 bases and J by 0 bases, with 7 bases between the two germline ends. The CDR3 runs to 14 residues. CDR3 DNA: TGTGCCAGCAACCCAGGCTCCTATAATTCACCCCTCCACTTT. Translated, it gives CASNPGSYNSPLHF.